This TCR beta chain was captured in a study of metastatic and nonmetastatic thyroid tumors. About the research overall: Repertoires of blood and of tissue (tumor or nodule) from malignant and benign thyroid patients were compared.

Ahead of thyroid surgery, no patient had received treatment of any kind. TCRdb redid the clone calls on the PCR reads using MiXCR. Of about 40,000 clones in the sample, about an eighth were seen once. This clone was recorded many times. No antigen is known for it. Whole-study findings and limits: In both blood and tumor samples, TCR beta diversity was reported significantly higher for malignant than benign nodules.

Germline V gives CDR1 MNHEY, CDR2 SMNVEV (reference sequence). Trimming removed 5 bases at V and 5 bases at J, with 12 bases between. This CDR3 comprises 13 residues. Sequenced sample: blood. The rearrangement uses TRBV27 and TRBJ2-5; no reliable D call. This receptor was identified in a female donor with papillary thyroid cancer or a benign thyroid nodule (not recorded which). Some clones in this sample may be carry-over from other donors' samples. In nucleotides, the CDR3 is TGTGCCAGCAGTCCCGTTTCCAGGGAGACCCAGTACTTC. Amino acids: CASSPVSRETQYF.